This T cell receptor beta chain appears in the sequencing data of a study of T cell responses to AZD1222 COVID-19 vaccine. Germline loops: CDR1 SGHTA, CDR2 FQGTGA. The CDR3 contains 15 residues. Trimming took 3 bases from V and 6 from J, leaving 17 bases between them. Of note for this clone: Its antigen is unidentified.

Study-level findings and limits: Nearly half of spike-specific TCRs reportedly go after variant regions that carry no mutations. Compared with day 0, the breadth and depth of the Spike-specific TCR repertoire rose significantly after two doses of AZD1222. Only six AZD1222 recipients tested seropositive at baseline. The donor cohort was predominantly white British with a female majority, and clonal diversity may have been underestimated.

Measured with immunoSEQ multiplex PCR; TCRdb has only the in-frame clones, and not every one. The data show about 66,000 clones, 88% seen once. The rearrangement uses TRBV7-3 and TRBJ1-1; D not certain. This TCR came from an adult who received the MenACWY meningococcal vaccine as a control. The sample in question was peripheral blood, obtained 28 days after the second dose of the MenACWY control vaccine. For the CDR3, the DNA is TGTGCCAGCAGCTTGTGGGCTCCGAGTAACGCTGAAGCTTTCTTT. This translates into CASSLWAPSNAEAFF.